These 14 T cell receptor beta chains were all obtained from the same sample, sequenced in a study of beta chain features in type 1 diabetes. Overall study findings and caveats: Type 1 diabetes patients showed a moderate but significant shortening of TCRB CDR3s in all four CD4+ subsets.

Every isolated RNA sample was fully reverse transcribed, so sequencing captured expressed TCRB transcripts. The method was immunoSEQ multiplex PCR; TCRdb's version includes in-frame clones alone and lacks a portion of them. The repertoire holds 150,000 to 200,000 clones, with approximately 8.1% as singletons. These receptors lack a known antigen. Sequences were obtained from central memory CD4+ T cells from blood. The receptors originated from a man aged 18 to 29 with type 1 diabetes.

This chain uses TRBV27 with TRBJ2-7; a possible D gene is TRBD1 (5 bases). The CDR3 spans 14 residues. Germline assignment: CDR1 MNHEY and CDR2 SMNVEV (reference sequence). The V end lost 6 bases, the J end lost 2 bases, and 14 bases lay between the germline ends. The CDR3 sequence: CASRPQGGTYEQYF. As DNA, the CDR3 is TGTGCCAGCAGGCCTCAGGGTGGAACCTACGAGCAGTACTTC.

This CDR3 reads CASSYLKGGGTEAFF. The CDR3, as DNA: TGTGCCAGCAGTTACCTTAAAGGCGGGGGCACTGAAGCTTTCTTT. V gene TRBV6-5 combines with J gene TRBJ1-1; maybe TRBD1 (5 bases). This CDR3 contains 15 residues. V gave up 2 bases and J gave up 4 bases, with 14 bases separating them. CDR1 is MNHEY, CDR2 SVGAGI, per germline.

This clone was counted between two and nine times. The genes are TRBV6-6 and TRBJ1-1; D unresolved. CDR3 length: 12 residues. V was trimmed by 8 bases and J by 10 bases, leaving 17 bases between them. CDR1 MNHNY and CDR2 SVGAGI come from the germline V gene (reference sequence). In DNA form, the CDR3 reads TGTGCCAGCCTCACGGGAGAGCGCCGAGCTTTCTTT. It translates to CASLTGERRAFF.

This clone was counted between two and nine times. The rearrangement links TRBV7-2 to TRBJ1-2; D not resolved. V was shortened by 3 bases and J by 7 bases, with 9 bases between the two germline ends. The CDR3 sequence is 12 residues long. The germline gives CDR1 SGHTA, CDR2 FQGNSA. CDR3 in DNA: TGTGCCAGCAGCTTCCCGGGTGGTGGCTACACCTTC. Translation: CASSFPGGGYTF. Full variable domain (remainder filled in from reference TRBV7-2 and TRBJ1-2): GAGVSQSPSNKVTEKGKDVELRCDPISGHTALYWYRQSLGQGLEFLIYFQGNSAPDKSGLPSDRFSAERTGGSVSTLTIQRTQQEDSAVYLCASSFPGGGYTFGSGTRLTVV.

The genes are TRBV5-6 and TRBJ2-4, with D perhaps TRBD2 (6 bases). The germline V gene encodes CDR1 SGHDT and CDR2 YYEEEE. The CDR3 loop spans 13 amino acids. V lost 2 bases to trimming and J lost 3 bases, with 6 bases between them. CDR3 sequence reads: CASSFGGKNIQYF. DNA for the CDR3: TGTGCCAGCAGCTTCGGGGGCAAAAACATTCAGTACTTC.

The chain combines TRBV30 with TRBJ1-2, with D perhaps TRBD1 (6 bases). Germline V gives CDR1 GTSNPN, CDR2 SVGIG (reference sequence). The CDR3 spans 13 residues. V was cut by 3 bases and J by 4 bases, with 12 bases left in between. This CDR3 is CAWRTPGAYGYTF. The CDR3 nucleotides read TGTGCCTGGAGGACCCCAGGGGCCTATGGCTACACCTTC.

The V gene is TRBV28, the J gene TRBJ1-1, with a possible D match to TRBD1 (5 bases). CDR1 is MDHEN, CDR2 SYDVKM, per germline. The CDR3 extends over 15 amino acids. The V and J ends lost 8 bases and 4 bases respectively, with 20 bases between them. The CDR3 bases are TGTGCCAGCGGGCCACCCAGGGCAGGGTCCACTGAAGCTTTCTTT. Its translation is CASGPPRAGSTEAFF. The whole variable domain, remainder taken from reference TRBV28 and TRBJ1-1, is DVKVTQSSRYLVKRTGEKVFLECVQDMDHENMFWYRQDPGLGLRLIYFSYDVKMKEKGDIPEGYSVSREKKERFSLILESASTNQTSMYLCASGPPRAGSTEAFFGQGTRLTVV.

The chain joins TRBV5-4 to TRBJ1-1; 10 nucleotides align to TRBD1. CDR3 length: 18 amino acids. The V gene's germline CDR1 is SGHNT and CDR2 YYREEE (reference sequence). V lost 4 bases to trimming and J lost 0 bases; unmatched junction nucleotides: 12. Here the CDR3 DNA reads TGTGCCAGCAGCCCTGGGGTGGGACAGGGGCCTTTGAACACTGAAGCTTTCTTT. It is translated as CASSPGVGQGPLNTEAFF.

About this clone itself: Other DNA sequences from this sample encode an identical CDR3 as well. The rearrangement joins TRBV14 to TRBJ2-5, with D hard to call. V shed 0 bases and J shed 3 bases, with 5 bases lying between them. The CDR3 has 13 residues. Germline assignment: CDR1 SGHDN and CDR2 FVKESK. The CDR3 spells CASSQDNEETQYF. CDR3 bases: TGTGCCAGCAGCCAAGATAATGAAGAGACCCAGTACTTC.

The chain joins TRBV6-1 to TRBJ2-5, with D maybe TRBD2 (5 bases). Per the germline V gene, CDR1 is MNHNS and CDR2 is SASEGT. The V end lost 4 bases, the J end lost 1 base, and 13 bases lay between the germline ends. CDR3 length: 15 amino acids. CDR3 protein: CASSATIRGQETQYF. For the CDR3, the DNA is TGTGCCAGCAGTGCTACGATCCGGGGCCAAGAGACCCAGTACTTC.

This clone came up a few times. This chain uses TRBV23-1 with TRBJ1-1; D is unclear. TRBV23-1 is given ORF status, its function remaining uncertain. CDR3 length equals 14 residues. The germline V and J ends were trimmed by 3 bases and 2 bases, with 10 bases remaining between them. This CDR3 is CASSQSRINTEAFF. In nucleotides, the CDR3 is TGCGCCAGCAGTCAGTCCAGAATTAACACTGAAGCTTTCTTT.

This clone was detected many times. This CDR3 is also generated by other DNA sequences in the sample. The chain combines TRBV15 with TRBJ2-3, with 9 nucleotides matching TRBD2. This CDR3 has 15 residues. Germline CDR1 and CDR2: LNHNV and YYDKDF (reference sequence). With 3 bases clipped from V and 3 bases from J, the junction kept 4 bases outside the gene matches. CDR3 sequence reads: CATSRIAGVTDTQYF. The CDR3 DNA sequence: TGTGCCACCAGCAGGATAGCGGGAGTAACAGATACGCAGTATTTT. The full variable domain, its missing parts supplied by reference TRBV15 and TRBJ2-3, is DAMVIQNPRYQVTQFGKPVTLSCSQTLNHNVMYWYQQKSSQAPKLLFHYYDKDFNNEADTPDNFQSRRPNTSFCFLDIRSPGLGDTAMYLCATSRIAGVTDTQYFGPGTRLTVL.

The table lists this clone with a few counts. This sequence joins TRBV11-2 and TRBJ2-3, with 8 nucleotides matching TRBD2. Germline V lookup: CDR1 SGHAT, CDR2 FQNNGV. The trim removed 5 bases at V and 3 bases at J, leaving 4 bases unmatched. This CDR3 comprises 14 residues. The CDR3 protein is CASSPGLGTDTQYF. CDR3 DNA: TGTGCCAGCAGCCCGGGACTAGGGACAGATACGCAGTATTTT.

The rearrangement joins TRBV7-9 to TRBJ1-4, with 9 nucleotides matching TRBD1. J lost 7 bases, V lost 5 bases, and 8 bases had no gene match. Germline lookup yields CDR1 SEHNR and CDR2 FQNEAQ (reference sequence). The CDR3 length is 15 residues. The CDR3 nucleotides are TGTGCCAGCAGCGCGGGACAGGGTTGGAGTGAAAAACTGTTTTTT. It is translated as CASSAGQGWSEKLFF. Using reference TRBV7-9 and TRBJ1-4 for the parts outside the CDR3, the full variable domain is DTGVSQNPRHKITKRGQNVTFRCDPISEHNRLYWYRQTLGQGPEFLTYFQNEAQLEKSRLLSDRFSAERPKGSFSTLEIQRTEQGDSAMYLCASSAGQGWSEKLFFGSGTQLSVL.